This TCR beta chain was documented in a study of shared clonotypes between healthy human individuals. Using immunoSEQ multiplex PCR, the repertoire was profiled, and TCRdb retains in-frame clones only, with some absent. This sample has roughly 2.6 million clones, with more than 90% found just once. Sequenced: naive CD4+ T cells sorted from blood. The subset here: CD45RA+ positively selected. This receptor was identified in a man aged 18 to 30 in good health.

In DNA, the CDR3 is TGTGCCAGCAGTGAATGGCAGAGCAATCAGCCCCAGCATTTT. Its translation is CASSEWQSNQPQHF. The rearrangement joins TRBV2 to TRBJ1-5, with D hard to call. The length of the CDR3 is 14 residues. Trimming stripped 2 bases from V and 1 base from J, with 6 bases between. The germline CDR1 and CDR2 sequences are SNHLY and FYNNEI.